The clone carrying this TCR beta chain was counted between two and nine times. The antigen remains undetermined. TCRdb used MiXCR to reprocess the 5' RACE reads, holding one entry per CDR3 protein. There are approximately 250,000 distinct CDR3 sequences in the sample; around 16% occur only once, and 22% lies in the top ten. V shed 5 bases and J 0 bases; nucleotides not matched to a gene: 2. The CDR3 contains 16 residues. CDR1 and CDR2 from the germline V gene are SGHTA and FQGNSA. The data originate from a study of T-cell memory formation after mild COVID-19. Findings of the study overall: Shrinking CD4+ clones resided mostly in CM and EM, and CD8+ ones in EMRA. CD4/CD8 balance characterized clones contracting day 15 to 85, and CD4+ skew characterized later expanders.

The TCR originated in a man in his late teens or twenties who had mild COVID-19 (a few samples of this study predate the infection). Cell type and time point are not known. The material sequenced was PBMCs or a T cell subset sorted from them (not recorded which). The V and J genes are TRBV7-2 and TRBJ2-6; 9 positions agree with TRBD2. CDR3 sequence reads: CASSRGRGSGANVLTF. CDR3 sequence (DNA): TGTGCCAGCAGCCGCGGGAGGGGCTCTGGGGCCAACGTCCTGACTTTC.